Below are 4 T cell receptor beta chains sequenced from a single sample in a study of blood T cell repertoires in COVID-19. Assay used: immunoSEQ multiplex PCR; TCRdb lists only in-frame clones, some missing. The sample records 200,000 to 250,000 clones, 82% being singletons. Sequencing was carried out using peripheral blood. Receptors originate from an elderly woman with acute or convalescent COVID-19.

This chain joins TRBV6-5 and TRBJ1-2; 8 bases line up with TRBD1. This CDR3 is 13 amino acids long. Germline V gene sequence: CDR1 MNHEY, CDR2 SVGAGI. V gave up 6 bases and J gave up 8 bases; unmatched junction bases: 8. CDR3 nucleotides: TGTGCCAGCAGCGACAGGGGCCAGAGCGGCTACACCTTC. Translation gives CASSDRGQSGYTF.

V and J are TRBV11-2 and TRBJ1-1, with 8 bases aligning to TRBD1. CDR3 size: 14 residues. Germline trimming cut 4 bases from V and 3 bases from J; bases unmatched to any gene: 4. Germline V gene sequence: CDR1 SGHAT, CDR2 FQNNGV. DNA for the CDR3: TGTGCCAGCAGCTCCAACAGGGGGGACACTGAAGCTTTCTTT. Protein: CASSSNRGDTEAFF.

This clone was seen a handful of times. The chain uses TRBV12-3 or TRBV12-4 and TRBJ2-7, with 7 bases lining up with TRBD2. This CDR3 contains 13 residues. J lost 4 bases, V lost 7 bases, and 7 bases had no gene match. In DNA form, the CDR3 reads TGTGCCAGCACCGTAGCGGGCTCGTACGAGCAGTACTTC. The encoded protein is CASTVAGSYEQYF.

J is TRBJ2-3 and V is TRBV7-2, with D possibly being TRBD2 (7 bases). The CDR3 covers 15 residues. Germline V CDR1 and CDR2: SGHTA, FQGNSA. V was pared by 6 bases and J by 5 bases, with 18 bases between. This CDR3 reads CASRTPGGLRDTQYF. Written as DNA, the CDR3 is TGTGCCAGCAGGACGCCGGGGGGCCTTAGAGATACGCAGTATTTT.